The rows below give T cell receptor beta chains drawn from one sample of a study of T cell repertoires in cytomegalovirus infection. TCRdb fed the reads into MiXCR, producing one record per CDR3 protein. The table includes 680,000 or so distinct CDR3 sequences, less than 40% detected once. The sample taken for sequencing was PBMCs. Every receptor here comes from a human donor in good health (CMV status not recorded). Some clones in this sample may be carry-over from other donors' samples. Both conserved end residues are part of each CDR3. The order of the fields is clone size, D gene, CDR3 length, J gene, V gene, CDR3 protein, CDR3 DNA. A D gene is named only where the DNA matches it firmly. Clone size, where shown, is once, few, many, or a class for clones that have expanded.

NA,TRBD1,16,TRBJ1-5,TRBV5-6,CASSLQETGGIQPQHF,TGTGCCAGCAGCTTGCAGGAGACAGGGGGTATTCAGCCCCAGCATTTT
NA,NA,14,TRBJ1-6,TRBV5-4,CASRAGSWDSPLHF,TGTGCCAGCAGGGCCGGCTCCTGGGATTCACCCCTCCACTTT
NA,NA,12,TRBJ1-4,TRBV27,CASKGNDEKLFF,TGTGCCAGCAAGGGTAATGATGAAAAACTGTTTTTT
NA,TRBD2,16,TRBJ2-1,TRBV7-6,CASSLVPGGRYNEQFF,TGTGCCAGCAGCTTAGTTCCGGGAGGGCGGTACAATGAGCAGTTCTTC
NA,TRBD1,14,TRBJ1-1,TRBV28,CASSLSIRGSEAFF,TGTGCCAGCAGTTTATCAATCAGGGGGTCTGAAGCTTTCTTT
few,NA,15,TRBJ1-5,TRBV28,CASSFQLYSNQPQHF,TGTGCCAGCAGTTTTCAGCTTTATAGCAATCAGCCCCAGCATTTT
once,TRBD2,14,TRBJ2-3,TRBV20-1,CSAGLATSTDTQYF,TGCAGTGCTGGACTAGCGACTAGCACAGATACGCAGTATTTT
many,TRBD1,14,TRBJ1-6,TRBV12-3/TRBV12-4,CASSFGQVNSPLHF,TGTGCCAGCAGTTTCGGACAGGTTAATTCACCCCTCCACTTT
many,NA,13,TRBJ2-3,TRBV28,CASQGGGTDTQYF,TGTGCCAGTCAAGGCGGGGGCACAGATACGCAGTATTTT
NA,NA,13,TRBJ1-4,TRBV15,CATSRDPVDRPFF,TGTGCCACCAGCAGAGATCCTGTAGACAGGCCGTTTTTT
NA,TRBD2,16,TRBJ2-5,TRBV7-8,CASSLVGLAGVGTQYF,TGTGCCAGCAGCTTAGTAGGACTAGCGGGAGTGGGGACCCAGTACTTC
NA,TRBD1,14,TRBJ2-5,TRBV12-3/TRBV12-4,CASSLYDRVETQYF,TGTGCCAGCAGTTTATACGACAGGGTAGAGACCCAGTACTTC
NA,TRBD2,15,TRBJ2-3,TRBV11-2,CASSIAGENSDTQYF,TGTGCCAGCAGCATAGCGGGAGAAAACTCAGATACGCAGTATTTT
NA,TRBD1,15,TRBJ2-2,TRBV7-9,CASSAGDRGTGELFF,TGTGCCAGCAGTGCCGGGGACAGGGGCACCGGGGAGCTGTTTTTT
many,NA,13,TRBJ2-1,TRBV7-9,CASSSRDGVGKFF,TGTGCCAGCAGCTCCCGGGACGGAGTCGGGAAGTTCTTC
NA,TRBD1,16,TRBJ2-7,TRBV23-1,CASSHRRTGGSYEQYF,TGCGCCAGCAGCCACCGTCGAACAGGGGGCAGCTACGAGCAGTACTTC
few,NA,17,TRBJ1-1,TRBV6-8,CASSSPGIPRGSTEAFF,TGTGCCAGCAGTTCCCCCGGGATCCCCCGGGGCAGCACTGAAGCTTTCTTT